Following are 6 T cell receptor beta chains from one sample sequenced in a study of cytomegalovirus exposure and HLA in healthy donors. Clones were read by immunoSEQ multiplex PCR, and TCRdb kept only the in-frame ones, dropping some. Here the sample spans more than 90,000 clones, approximately 95% being singletons. The sample comprised PBMCs. These receptors came from a woman aged 30 to 39 in good health and CMV-seropositive.

This sequence joins TRBV29-1 and TRBJ2-7, with 7 bases that match TRBD2. V was pared by 6 bases and J by 1 base, with 3 bases of the junction left unmatched. The CDR3 contains 12 residues. The germline CDR1 and CDR2 sequences are SQVTM and ANQGSEA. CDR3 in amino acids: CSVGGTSYEQYF. CDR3 DNA: TGCAGCGTCGGGGGGACTTCCTACGAGCAGTACTTC.

V is TRBV5-4 and J is TRBJ2-1, with D maybe TRBD2 (6 bases). The length of the CDR3 is 14 residues. CDR1 and CDR2 (germline): SGHNT, YYREEE (reference sequence). V lost 4 bases and J 6 bases, leaving 14 bases between the germline ends. CDR3 nucleotide sequence: TGTGCCAGCAGCCTGGAGGGCCGGGGCAATGAGCAGTTCTTC. Amino acid sequence: CASSLEGRGNEQFF.

The chain joins TRBV2 to TRBJ2-7; 8 positions match TRBD2. The CDR3 is 14 amino acids. Germline CDR1 is SNHLY and CDR2 is FYNNEI. Trimming at V came to 11 bases and at J to 6 bases, leaving 15 bases not matched to a gene. CDR3 in amino acids: CAGNSGKVPGEQYF. CDR3 bases: TGTGCCGGGAATAGCGGGAAGGTTCCCGGCGAGCAGTACTTC.

In DNA, the CDR3 is TGTGCCAGCTCGCTCCTTAACGTGGGACACAGAGCGAACACCGGGGAGCTGTTTTTT. This encodes CASSLLNVGHRANTGELFF. V is TRBV18 and J is TRBJ2-2; a possible D gene is TRBD1 (6 bases). V dropped 6 bases and J dropped 0 bases, with 23 bases sitting between them. CDR3 length: 19 amino acids. The germline gives CDR1 KGHSH, CDR2 LQKENI.

The chain has TRBV27 and TRBJ2-5; a possible D gene is TRBD2 (6 bases). This CDR3 comprises 14 residues. V lost 9 bases to trimming and J lost 0 bases, with 14 bases between them. Germline lookup yields CDR1 MNHEY and CDR2 SMNVEV (reference sequence). CDR3 region: CARPLGLHQETQYF. The CDR3 coding sequence is TGTGCCAGACCTTTGGGACTGCACCAAGAGACCCAGTACTTC.

The V call is TRBV28, the J call TRBJ2-7, with D unresolved. Germline V gives CDR1 MDHEN, CDR2 SYDVKM. The CDR3 consists of 14 residues. The germline V and J ends were trimmed by 7 bases and 3 bases, with 16 bases remaining between them. The CDR3: CASIGTNPIYEQYF. For the CDR3, the DNA is TGTGCCAGCATTGGAACTAACCCGATCTACGAGCAGTACTTC. The full variable domain, completed using reference TRBV28 and TRBJ2-7, is DVKVTQSSRYLVKRTGEKVFLECVQDMDHENMFWYRQDPGLGLRLIYFSYDVKMKEKGDIPEGYSVSREKKERFSLILESASTNQTSMYLCASIGTNPIYEQYFGPGTRLTVT.